This T cell receptor beta chain is from a study of post-analysis software for immune sequencing data. General study points: Among roughly five TRBV segments more frequent in patients than controls were TRBV5-6, TRBV5-1 and TRBV20-1.

Built from TCR beta cDNA, the libraries had unique molecular identifiers in them. MiXCR was run by TCRdb on the PCR reads, yielding one entry per CDR3 protein. The sample lists around 710,000 distinct CDR3 sequences; around 46% were seen once. Of note for this clonotype: Its antigen is unknown.

The CDR3 consists of 15 residues. CDR1 and CDR2 (germline): MNHEY, SMNVEV (reference sequence). With 5 bases removed from V and 3 bases from J, the gap between germline ends came to 17 bases. Sequencing was carried out using blood. The chain couples TRBV27 to TRBJ2-7; D unclear. The clonotype was recovered from a girl aged 5-17 years with multiple sclerosis. Here the CDR3 reads CASSPRWAEDYEQYF. The CDR3 bases are TGTGCCAGCAGTCCAAGGTGGGCGGAAGACTACGAGCAGTACTTC.